The 7 T cell receptor beta chains listed next were all sequenced from one sample in a study of blood T cells in healthy people across ages. Using a J-beta primer mix together with a sample-barcoded 5' primer, a second PCR was run for about 6 to 12 cycles. TCRdb analysed the 5' RACE reads with MiXCR anew, one entry per CDR3 protein. The sample holds around 750,000 distinct CDR3 sequences, 40% to 65% seen once. Sequenced: blood. The receptor set was obtained from a man older than 75 in good health.

This chain connects TRBV20-1 to TRBJ2-1, with TRBD1 as a possible D gene (5 bases). Germline CDR1 is DFQATT and CDR2 is SNEGSKA (reference sequence). CDR3 length: 16 residues. Trimming took off 1 base at V and 4 bases at J, with 17 bases between the two ends. CDR3 region: CSARVAGRVVYNEQFF. CDR3 DNA: TGCAGTGCTAGAGTGGCAGGCAGGGTGGTATACAATGAGCAGTTCTTC.

This clonotype was seen once. This chain uses TRBV5-1 with TRBJ2-5; no firm D call. Judging by the DNA end, TRBJ2-7 fits better; the J call may be wrong. CDR1 is SGHRS, CDR2 YFSETQ, per germline. This CDR3 spans 15 amino acids. CDR3 coding DNA: TGCGCCAGCAGCTTGGATCTCGGCGGAGCCTACGAGCAGTACTTC. Its protein product is CASSLDLGGAYEQYF.

The J gene is TRBJ2-4, the V gene TRBV28; 7 nucleotides agree with TRBD2. The germline gives CDR1 MDHEN, CDR2 SYDVKM. With 1 base clipped from V and 4 bases from J, the junction kept 10 bases outside the gene matches. This CDR3 comprises 17 residues. CDR3 coding DNA: TGTGCCAGCAGTTTATCCAGGGAGGGTCGAGGTAAAAACATTCAGTACTTC. Translation: CASSLSREGRGKNIQYF. Full variable domain (outside the CDR3, taken from reference TRBV28 and TRBJ2-4): DVKVTQSSRYLVKRTGEKVFLECVQDMDHENMFWYRQDPGLGLRLIYFSYDVKMKEKGDIPEGYSVSREKKERFSLILESASTNQTSMYLCASSLSREGRGKNIQYFGAGTRLSVL.

The chain links TRBV14 to TRBJ2-5, with 9 positions matching TRBD2. The CDR3 totals 15 residues. The V and J ends lost 4 bases and 1 base, in that order; junction bases with no gene match: 4. From germline, CDR1 is SGHDN and CDR2 FVKESK. The CDR3 nucleotides read TGTGCCAGCAGCCGCCAACTAGCGGGCCAAGAGACCCAGTACTTC. Translated: CASSRQLAGQETQYF.

The J gene is TRBJ2-4, the V gene TRBV6-5; 8 bases are a match to TRBD2. The CDR3 consists of 14 residues. Germline CDR1 MNHEY, CDR2 SVGAGI. The junction had 8 bases not matched to a gene; V was cut back by 5 bases and J by 8 bases. The CDR3 sequence: CASSPGRESDIQYF. CDR3 sequence (DNA): TGTGCCAGCAGTCCCGGGAGGGAGTCGGACATTCAGTACTTC.

This clonotype came up a few times. This chain joins TRBV10-1 and TRBJ2-7; 8 nucleotides align to TRBD2. The germline V gene encodes CDR1 WNHNN and CDR2 SYGVQD (reference sequence). CDR3 length equals 15 residues. Trimming removed 4 bases from V and 3 bases from J; junction bases left unmatched: 8. The CDR3 reads CASSGTSGGIYEQYF. The CDR3 region has the DNA TGCGCCAGCAGTGGAACTAGCGGAGGGATCTACGAGCAGTACTTC.

In this sample, this clonotype turned up once. V is TRBV5-1 and J is TRBJ2-1; TRBD2 aligns across 14 bases. CDR1 and CDR2 from the germline V gene are SGHRS and YFSETQ. The CDR3 has 16 residues. The trim removed 5 bases at V and 4 bases at J, leaving 5 bases unmatched. CDR3 nucleotide sequence: TGCGCCAGCAGAAAGACTAGCGGGGGGGGTTACAATGAGCAGTTCTTC. This gives the protein CASRKTSGGGYNEQFF.